The 14 T cell receptor beta chains presented below share a single source sample, sequenced in a study of OX40 agonist ivuxolimab in advanced cancers. Sequenced by immunoSEQ multiplex PCR; TCRdb stores in-frame clones only, minus some. The sample yields some 58,000 clones, roughly nine tenths seen once. The input for sequencing was CD4+ or CD8+ T cells sorted from blood, taken in a trial of the OX40 agonist ivuxolimab. These receptors were obtained from an adult with an advanced solid tumor such as melanoma, head and neck, liver or kidney cancer.

The chain has TRBV10-1 and TRBJ2-3; TRBD2 matches 12 bases. This CDR3 has 16 amino acids. Germline CDR1 reads WNHNN; CDR2 reads SYGVQD (reference sequence). V shed 7 bases and J 0 bases; nucleotides not matched to a gene: 5. The CDR3 coding sequence is TGCGCCAGCATGCTCGGGACTAGCGGGAGCACAGATACGCAGTATTTT. It codes for CASMLGTSGSTDTQYF.

The chain has TRBV28 and TRBJ1-2; 9 bases line up with TRBD1. This CDR3 is 16 amino acids long. V lost 7 bases to trimming and J lost 4 bases; unmatched junction nucleotides: 13. Per germline, CDR1 MDHEN and CDR2 SYDVKM. CDR3 sequence (DNA): TGTGCCAGCACCCTGGACAGGGGTCTAAGTTTCTATGGCTACACCTTC. It codes for CASTLDRGLSFYGYTF.

V and J are TRBV7-6 and TRBJ2-5, with TRBD2 matching over 8 bases. Germline CDR1 SGHVS, CDR2 FNYEAQ. CDR3 length: 15 amino acids. Trimming removed 4 bases from V and 3 bases from J; junction bases left unmatched: 7. The DNA of the CDR3 is TGTGCCAGCAGCTCCGGACTAGCTTGGGAAGAGACCCAGTACTTC. This sequence encodes CASSSGLAWEETQYF.

V gene TRBV7-2 combines with J gene TRBJ2-6, with TRBD2 matching over 13 bases. The germline V gene has CDR1 SGHTA and CDR2 FQGNSA. This CDR3 spans 18 amino acids. V was clipped by 6 bases and J by 4 bases; unmatched bases: 9. The CDR3 nucleotides read TGTGCCAGCAGAAAGGGACTAGCGGGATCGTCAGGGGCCAACGTCCTGACTTTC. This codes for CASRKGLAGSSGANVLTF.

The rearrangement links TRBV11-3 to TRBJ2-2, with D hard to call. The CDR3 runs to 16 residues. V lost 5 bases and J lost 0, with 13 bases in between. CDR1 SGHNT and CDR2 YENEEA come from the germline V gene. The CDR3: CASSLGTSANTGELFF. The CDR3 DNA reads TGTGCCAGCAGCCTAGGTACGAGCGCGAACACCGGGGAGCTGTTTTTT.

This chain links TRBV18 with TRBJ1-1, with TRBD1 as a possible D gene (6 bases). Germline CDR1 KGHSH, CDR2 LQKENI. V lost 2 bases to trimming and J lost 3 bases, with 10 bases between them. The CDR3 consists of 14 residues. CDR3 region: CASSPAGAYTEAFF. DNA for the CDR3: TGTGCCAGCTCACCAGCAGGGGCCTACACTGAAGCTTTCTTT.

This clone was counted only a few times. The V call is TRBV7-3, the J call TRBJ2-3, with 11 bases that match TRBD2. With V trimmed by 1 base and J by 8 bases, 2 bases remained unmatched. Germline CDR1 SGHTA, CDR2 FQGTGA. The CDR3 sequence is 14 residues long. CDR3 residues: CASSLILAGGTQYF. The CDR3 nucleotides read TGTGCCAGCAGCTTAATCCTAGCGGGAGGTACGCAGTATTTT.

The chain has TRBV15 and TRBJ2-3; no firm D call. Deletions cut 1 base from V and 4 bases from J, with 9 bases between. Germline V gene data show CDR1 as LNHNV and CDR2 as YYDKDF (reference sequence). There are 14 residues in the CDR3. The CDR3: CATSRGLAADTQYF. In DNA form, the CDR3 reads TGTGCCACCAGCAGAGGTCTGGCAGCAGATACGCAGTATTTT. The full variable domain, completed using reference TRBV15 and TRBJ2-3, is DAMVIQNPRYQVTQFGKPVTLSCSQTLNHNVMYWYQQKSSQAPKLLFHYYDKDFNNEADTPDNFQSRRPNTSFCFLDIRSPGLGDTAMYLCATSRGLAADTQYFGPGTRLTVL.

V and J are TRBV11-3 and TRBJ2-2; tentatively, D is TRBD1 or TRBD2 (5 bases each). The CDR3 spans 15 residues. The germline V and J ends were trimmed by 3 bases and 4 bases, with 12 bases remaining between them. The V gene's germline CDR1 is SGHNT and CDR2 YENEEA. The CDR3 DNA sequence: TGTGCCAGCAGCTTCCGGGGCTCGGGCACCGGGGAGCTGTTTTTT. As protein: CASSFRGSGTGELFF.

This sequence joins TRBV30 and TRBJ2-7, with TRBD1 matching 9 bases. The V gene end was trimmed by 2 bases and the J gene end by 0 bases; junction bases not matched to a gene: 8. CDR1 is GTSNPN and CDR2 is SVGIG in the germline V gene (reference sequence). CDR3 length equals 16 residues. CDR3 sequence reads: CAWSKNRGRSSYEQYF. The CDR3 nucleotides are TGTGCCTGGAGTAAAAACAGGGGGCGGAGCTCCTACGAGCAGTACTTC.

This clone appeared a single time. The chain couples TRBV11-2 to TRBJ1-3; D not resolved. V was pared by 8 bases and J by 0 bases, with 14 bases between. The CDR3 spans 15 residues. Germline V CDR1 and CDR2: SGHAT, FQNNGV. CDR3 residues: CASAMDESSGNTIYF. DNA for the CDR3: TGTGCCAGCGCAATGGACGAAAGCTCTGGAAACACCATATATTTT.

The rearrangement joins TRBV2 to TRBJ2-5; 9 positions match TRBD2. V shed 7 bases, J shed 2 bases, and the junction held 8 bases outside the gene matches. The CDR3 is 15 residues long. Germline-derived CDR1 and CDR2 are SNHLY and FYNNEI. The DNA of the CDR3 is TGTGCCAGCATTCGACTAGCGGAGGGACAAGAGACCCAGTACTTC. Translation: CASIRLAEGQETQYF.

The CDR3 loop reads CASRRVSNQPQHF. CDR3 in DNA: TGTGCCAGCAGAAGGGTTAGCAATCAGCCCCAGCATTTT. V gene TRBV6-6 combines with J gene TRBJ1-5; D gene uncertain. The V end was cut by 6 bases, the J end by 0 bases, with 6 bases between. The CDR3 totals 13 residues. Germline V gene sequence: CDR1 MNHNY, CDR2 SVGAGI (reference sequence).

This rearrangement joins TRBV9 to TRBJ2-1; D not resolved. Per the germline V gene, CDR1 is SGDLS and CDR2 is YYNGEE. The CDR3 has 13 amino acids. V dropped 0 bases and J dropped 6 bases, with 7 bases sitting between them. The CDR3: CASSVGPPNEQFF. DNA of the CDR3: TGTGCCAGCAGCGTAGGACCCCCCAATGAGCAGTTCTTC.